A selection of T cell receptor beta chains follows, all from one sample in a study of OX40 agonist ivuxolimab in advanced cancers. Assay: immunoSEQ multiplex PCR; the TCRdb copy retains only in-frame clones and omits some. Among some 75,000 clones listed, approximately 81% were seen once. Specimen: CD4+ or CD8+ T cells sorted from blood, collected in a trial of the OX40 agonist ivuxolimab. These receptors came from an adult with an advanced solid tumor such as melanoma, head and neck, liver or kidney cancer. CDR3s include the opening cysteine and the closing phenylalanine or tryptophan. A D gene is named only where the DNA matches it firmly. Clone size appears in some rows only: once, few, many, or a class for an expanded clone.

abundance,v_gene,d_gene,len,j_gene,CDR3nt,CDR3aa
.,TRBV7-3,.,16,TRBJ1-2,TGTGCCAGCAGCTTAAATTCTCGGGCAGGGTTGGATGGCTACACCTTC,CASSLNSRAGLDGYTF
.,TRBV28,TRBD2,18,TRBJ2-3,TGTGCCAGCAGTTTTCCCGGCGGCGGACTAGCGGGCACAGATACGCAGTATTTT,CASSFPGGGLAGTDTQYF
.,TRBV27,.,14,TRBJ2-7,TGTGCCAGCAGTTTATTCAGGCCTACCTACGAGCAGTACTTC,CASSLFRPTYEQYF
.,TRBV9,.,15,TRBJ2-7,TGTGCCAGCAGCGTAGGTGGGGGGCGCGATCACGAGCAGTACTTC,CASSVGGGRDHEQYF
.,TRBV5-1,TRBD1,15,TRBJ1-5,TGCGCCAGCAGCCGGACAGGGGATAGCAATCAGCCCCAGCATTTT,CASSRTGDSNQPQHF
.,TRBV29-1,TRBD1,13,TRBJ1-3,TGCAGCGCTCTCCTGACAGGGCGAAACACCATATATTTT,CSALLTGRNTIYF
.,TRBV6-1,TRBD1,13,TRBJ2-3,TGTGCCGGCCGGGTGACAGGGACAGATACGCAGTATTTT,CAGRVTGTDTQYF
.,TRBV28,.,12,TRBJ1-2,TGTGCCAGCAGGCTCGGGGAGCATGGCTACACCTTC,CASRLGEHGYTF
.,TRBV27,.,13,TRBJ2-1,TGTGCCAGCAGTCCCCTAGTGCGGAATGAGCAGTTCTTC,CASSPLVRNEQFF
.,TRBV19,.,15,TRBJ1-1,TGTGCCAGTAGATACGCGGCAGGCGATTACACTGAAGCTTTCTTT,CASRYAAGDYTEAFF
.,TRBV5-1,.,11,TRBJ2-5,TGCGCCAGCGCCGAGGGGGAGACCCAGTACTTC,CASAEGETQYF
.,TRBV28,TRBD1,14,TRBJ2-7,TGTGCCAGCAGCCGGACAGGGGGCTCCTACGAGCAGTACTTC,CASSRTGGSYEQYF
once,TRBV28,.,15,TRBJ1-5,TGTGCCAGCATCCCTCCGGGGGGCCTGGTCCAGGCCCAGCATTTT,CASIPPGGLVQAQHF
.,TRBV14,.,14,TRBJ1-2,TGTGCCAGCAGCCAGATATCCGGTTGGAGCGGCTACACCTTC,CASSQISGWSGYTF
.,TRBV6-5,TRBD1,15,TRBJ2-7,TGTGCCAGCGGGCCAACAGGGGGCGGTTCCTACGAGCAGTACTTC,CASGPTGGGSYEQYF
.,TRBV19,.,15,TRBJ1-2,TGTGCCAGTACCTCCCCCGAGGAGGGTAACTATGGCTACACCTTC,CASTSPEEGNYGYTF
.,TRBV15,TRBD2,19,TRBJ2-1,TGTGCCACCAGCAGAGATCGCCTAGCGGGAGGGGATTCCTACAATGAGCAGTTCTTC,CATSRDRLAGGDSYNEQFF
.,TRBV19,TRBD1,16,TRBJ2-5,TGTGCCAGTAGTATCGGTGGGACAGGGGGCGAAGAGACCCAGTACTTC,CASSIGGTGGEETQYF
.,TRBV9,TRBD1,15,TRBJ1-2,TGTGCCAGCAGCGATTGGCCAGGGGGAGACTATGGCTACACCTTC,CASSDWPGGDYGYTF
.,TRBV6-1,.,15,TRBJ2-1,TGTGCCAGCAGTGAAGGTGGAGCTTGGTGGGATGAGCAGTTCTTC,CASSEGGAWWDEQFF
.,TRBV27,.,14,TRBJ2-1,TGTGCCAGCAGTATTAGACAGAGCCACAATGAGCAGTTCTTC,CASSIRQSHNEQFF
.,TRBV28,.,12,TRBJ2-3,TGTGCCAGCAGTCTCTACACAGATACGCAGTATTTT,CASSLYTDTQYF
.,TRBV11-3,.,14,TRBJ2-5,TGTGCCAGCAGCTTAGAATCAGGGCAAGAGACCCAGTACTTC,CASSLESGQETQYF
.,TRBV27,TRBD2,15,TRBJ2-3,TGTGCCAGCAGCCTTCTAGCGGGGGGGCCGGATACGCAGTATTTT,CASSLLAGGPDTQYF
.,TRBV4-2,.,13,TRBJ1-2,TGTGCCAGCAGCGCACAGCTCGGGGATGGCTACACCTTC,CASSAQLGDGYTF
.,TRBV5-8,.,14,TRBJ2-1,TGTGCCAGCAGCTTAGGCAGGGAATACAATGAGCAGTTCTTC,CASSLGREYNEQFF
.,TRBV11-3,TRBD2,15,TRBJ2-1,TGTGCCAGCAGCTCCTGGACTAGCGACTACAATGAGCAGTTCTTC,CASSSWTSDYNEQFF
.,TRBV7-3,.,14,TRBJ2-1,TGTGCCAGCAGCTCCTCTCCTTCCTACAATGAGCAGTTCTTC,CASSSSPSYNEQFF
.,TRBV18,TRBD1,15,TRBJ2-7,TGTGCCAGCTCACCAATAGGGGGCGAGTCCTACGAGCAGTACTTC,CASSPIGGESYEQYF
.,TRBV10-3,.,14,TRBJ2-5,TGTGCCATCAGTGGTCCCGCCGGCCAAGAGACCCAGTACTTC,CAISGPAGQETQYF
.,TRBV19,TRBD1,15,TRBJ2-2,TGTGCCAGTTCCCCCGGGACAGCGAACACCGGGGAGCTGTTTTTT,CASSPGTANTGELFF
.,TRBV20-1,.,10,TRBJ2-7,TGCAGTGCTAGGGACAGCGAGCAGTACTTC,CSARDSEQYF
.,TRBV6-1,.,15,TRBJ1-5,TGTGCCAGCAGTGCCCAGAGTGAACTCAATCAGCCCCAGCATTTT,CASSAQSELNQPQHF